The 18 T cell receptor beta chains given below trace back to one sample, sequenced in a study of tumor and adjacent non-tumor tissue in lung cancer. RNA was extracted from bulk tissue without any cell sorting. A modified ARM-PCR protocol with three rounds of nested PCR amplified TCRbeta. TCRdb analysed the multiplex PCR reads with MiXCR anew, one entry per CDR3 protein. The table shows approximately 65,000 distinct CDR3 sequences, with around 60% occurring only once. Sequencing used lung tumor tissue. Receptors originate from a man in his forties or fifties with non-small cell lung cancer.

About this clonotype: A junction end diverges from the germline sequence, so it may reflect a read error. The chain links TRBV6-1 to TRBJ2-7, with D tentatively TRBD2 (5 bases). Per germline, CDR1 MNHNS and CDR2 SASEGT. CDR3 length: 14 amino acids. The DNA of the CDR3 is TGTGCCAACAGTGAAAGAGGGTCTGGCGACGAGCAGTACTTC. Translating gives CANSERGSGDEQYF.

This clonotype was seen once. This is likely a read error, given that the CDR3 carries no conserved phenylalanine or tryptophan at its end. This chain uses TRBV29-1 with TRBJ2-7, with TRBD1 identical over 9 bases. The CDR3 is made up of 11 amino acids. V was clipped by 8 bases and J by 7 bases; unmatched bases: 6. Germline V CDR1 and CDR2: SQVTM, ANQGSEA. The CDR3, as DNA: TGCAGCCTTACAGGGGGCGTGGAGCAGTACTTA. It translates to CSLTGGVEQYL.

On this clonotype: Possible read error: a much larger clone is one base away. The chain couples TRBV12-3 or TRBV12-4 to TRBJ2-1; weak D call: TRBD1 (6 bases). The CDR3 runs to 13 residues. Written as DNA, the CDR3 is TGTGCCTGCAGTGGGGACAACTACAATGAGCAGTTCTTC. This sequence encodes CACSGDNYNEQFF.

Comments on this clonotype: With a much larger clone just one base away, this may be a read error. The chain links TRBV15 to TRBJ2-1, with a tentative D call TRBD2 (6 bases). Germline V gene data show CDR1 as LNHNV and CDR2 as YYDKDF (reference sequence). V lost 4 bases, J lost 0 bases, and 7 bases lay in between. The CDR3 is made up of 14 amino acids. The CDR3 loop reads CATSNGSSYNEQFF. DNA of the CDR3: TGTGCCACCAGCAACGGGAGCTCCTACAATGAGCAGTTCTTC.

This clonotype is labeled as medium-sized. CDR3 residues: CSVRRDKIYEQYF. CDR3 sequence (DNA): TGCAGCGTCCGCCGGGACAAGATCTACGAGCAGTACTTC. The chain employs TRBV29-1 and TRBJ2-7, with a weak D call TRBD1 (6 bases). V was cut by 6 bases and J by 3 bases, with 15 bases left in between. CDR1 and CDR2 from the germline V gene are SQVTM and ANQGSEA. CDR3 length equals 13 residues.

As regards this clonotype: A read error may be the cause here, since a much bigger clone is one base away. This chain joins TRBV10-1 and TRBJ1-5, with a possible D match to TRBD1 (5 bases). Germline V gene sequence: CDR1 WNHNN, CDR2 SYGVQD (reference sequence). V gave up 0 bases and J gave up 10 bases, with 16 bases separating them. The CDR3 extends over 15 amino acids. The CDR3 sequence is CASSESRQGLSPQHF. The CDR3 nucleotides are TGCGCCAGCAGTGAGTCGCGGCAGGGCCTCAGTCCCCAGCATTTT.

This clonotype occurred once. This may arise from a read error, as a much more abundant clone is one base away. The chain recombines TRBV28 with TRBJ2-7, with 7 bases matching TRBD1. Germline lookup yields CDR1 MDHEN and CDR2 SYDVKM. The CDR3 has 11 residues. DNA of the CDR3: TGTGTCAGCGGACAGGACTACGAGCAGTACTTC. This translates into CVSGQDYEQYF.

The chain recombines TRBV2 with TRBJ2-1; D ambiguous. The V end was cut by 4 bases, the J end by 3 bases, with 13 bases between. Germline CDR1 SNHLY, CDR2 FYNNEI. This CDR3 has 15 residues. This CDR3 is CASSAVQHRYNEQFF. The CDR3 DNA follows: TGTGCCAGCAGTGCGGTCCAACACCGCTACAATGAGCAGTTCTTC.

This sequence joins TRBV11-3 and TRBJ2-1, with no clear D. CDR3 length equals 15 residues. CDR1 and CDR2 from the germline V gene are SGHNT and YENEEA. The CDR3 bases are TGTGTCAGTAGCCTCGAAGGGCGGTCCTGCGATGAGCAGTTCTTC. Encoded protein: CVSSLEGRSCDEQFF.

Comment on this clonotype: A read error may be the cause here, since a much bigger clone is one base away. V gene TRBV5-6 combines with J gene TRBJ2-7, with TRBD2 matching over 11 bases. Looked up from germline, CDR1 is SGHDT and CDR2 is YYEEEE. This CDR3 has 15 amino acids. The chain's CDR3 is CASNLASGRRGEQYF. DNA of the CDR3: TGTGCCAGCAACTTGGCTAGCGGGAGGAGGGGCGAGCAGTACTTC.

Of note for this clonotype: A much larger clone lies one base from this, so it may be a read error. The chain employs TRBV20-1 and TRBJ2-7, with 12 bases aligning to TRBD2. This CDR3 is built from 15 residues. The V segment lost 8 bases and the J segment 2 bases; nucleotides outside the gene matches: 10. Germline lookup yields CDR1 DFQATT and CDR2 SNEGSKA (reference sequence). In nucleotides, the CDR3 is TGCAGTTCTCCTATTACTAGCGGGGGGACCTACGAGCAGTACTTC. This translates into CSSPITSGGTYEQYF.

On this clonotype itself: An end of the junction does not agree with germline; a read error may underlie this. The chain employs TRBV11-2 and TRBJ1-3; 8 bases are shared with TRBD1. The CDR3 loop spans 16 amino acids. Germline V gene lookup returns CDR1 SGHAT and CDR2 FQNNGV. CDR3 residues: CASSIGGTGGGNTMYF. The CDR3 region has the DNA TGTGCTAGCAGCATAGGGGGGACAGGAGGTGGAAACACCATGTATTTT.

Details on this clonotype: The CDR3 ends on some other residue instead of the conserved phenylalanine or tryptophan, so this is likely a read error. V is TRBV5-1 and J is TRBJ2-7; D unresolved. There are 13 residues in the CDR3. CDR1 and CDR2 (germline): SGHRS, YFSETQ. V was trimmed by 0 bases and J by 3 bases, leaving 7 bases between them. The CDR3 is CASSLAQIYEQYL. The CDR3 DNA reads TGCGCCAGCAGCTTGGCCCAGATCTACGAGCAGTACTTA.

With respect to this clonotype: One end of the junction fails to match germline, which may point to a read error. This chain links TRBV29-1 with TRBJ1-2; possibly TRBD1 for D (5 bases). Germline V gene lookup returns CDR1 SQVTM and CDR2 ANQGSEA. This CDR3 is built from 11 residues. CDR3 sequence (DNA): TGCAGTGTTGACAGCATCTATGGCTACATCTTC. Translating gives CSVDSIYGYIF.

CDR3 nucleotides: TGCGCCAGCAGCTTGACACCTACAGGGGGCAATCAGCCCCAGCATTTT. Translation gives CASSLTPTGGNQPQHF. The V gene is TRBV5-1, the J gene TRBJ1-5, with 7 bases identical to TRBD1. The CDR3 has 16 residues. Trimming removed 1 base from V and 2 bases from J; junction bases left unmatched: 6. CDR1 is SGHRS, CDR2 YFSETQ, per germline. Combining the CDR3 with reference TRBV5-1 and TRBJ1-5 gives the whole variable domain KAGVTQTPRYLIKTRGQQVTLSCSPISGHRSVSWYQQTPGQGLQFLFEYFSETQRNKGNFPGRFSGRQFSNSRSEMNVSTLELGDSALYLCASSLTPTGGNQPQHFGDGTRLSIL.

This clonotype was detected ten times or more. The V gene is TRBV7-9, the J gene TRBJ2-3; 11 bases match TRBD2. Germline loops: CDR1 SEHNR, CDR2 FQNEAQ (reference sequence). The CDR3 runs to 17 residues. V lost 2 bases, J lost 0 bases, and 4 bases stayed unmatched. CDR3 region: CASSLTGTSGSTDTQYF. The CDR3 nucleotides read TGTGCCAGCAGCTTAACCGGGACTAGCGGAAGCACAGATACGCAGTATTTT.

This clonotype was seen many times. This chain connects TRBV6-6 to TRBJ2-2; 7 positions agree with TRBD1. In germline, CDR1 is MNHNY, CDR2 SVGAGI (reference sequence). Trimming at V came to 6 bases and at J to 4 bases, leaving 8 bases not matched to a gene. The CDR3 consists of 15 residues. The CDR3 here is CASRNVDRSTGELFF. DNA for the CDR3: TGTGCCAGCAGAAACGTGGACAGGAGCACCGGGGAGCTGTTTTTT.

Comments on this clonotype: A read error may account for a junction end that differs from germline. The chain recombines TRBV11-2 with TRBJ2-5; TRBD2 might be the D (6 bases). This CDR3 contains 15 residues. CDR1 is SGHAT and CDR2 is FQNNGV in the germline V gene. In nucleotides, the CDR3 is TGTGCCAACAGCTCTACCTGGGGGGTAGCAGAGGCCCAGTACTTC. Its protein product is CANSSTWGVAEAQYF.